Shown below are 32 T cell receptor beta chains from a single sample sequenced in a study of glioma-infiltrating T cells. The iRepertoire nested amplicon-rescue multiplex PCR amplified TCR alpha and beta CDR3s from RNA. A single record per CDR3 protein comes from TCRdb applying MiXCR to the multiplex PCR reads. Of roughly 100,000 distinct CDR3 sequences listed, about 30% are singletons. The sample taken for sequencing was glioma tissue, nonneoplastic brain tissue, or PBMCs (not recorded which). These receptors were obtained from a human donor with low-grade glioma or glioblastoma, undergoing nonglioma brain surgery, or in good health (not recorded which).

This rearrangement joins TRBV12-3 or TRBV12-4 to TRBJ1-4; TRBD1 is a possible D gene (5 bases). The length of the CDR3 is 15 residues. Trimming removed 2 bases from V and 5 bases from J, with 12 bases in between. The DNA for the CDR3 is TGTGCCAGCAGTTTAACGGGACTAGAAAATGAAAAACTGTTTTTT. It specifies CASSLTGLENEKLFF.

This clonotype has more than one count but fewer than ten. The chain recombines TRBV18 with TRBJ2-3; D remains unclear. The V end lost 4 bases, the J end lost 2 bases, and 7 bases lay between the germline ends. The CDR3 runs to 13 residues. Germline CDR1 reads KGHSH; CDR2 reads LQKENI. The CDR3 DNA sequence: TGTGCCAGCTCACGGATCCCCACAGATACGCAGTATTTT. This sequence encodes CASSRIPTDTQYF. The whole variable domain, remainder taken from reference TRBV18 and TRBJ2-3, is NAGVMQNPRHLVRRRGQEARLRCSPMKGHSHVYWYRQLPEEGLKFMVYLQKENIIDESGMPKERFSAEFPKEGPSILRIQQVVRGDSAAYFCASSRIPTDTQYFGPGTRLTVL.

This clonotype occurred once. This sequence joins TRBV12-3 or TRBV12-4 and TRBJ1-4; no clear D. This CDR3 contains 17 residues. The V end lost 6 bases, the J end lost 0 bases, and 17 bases lay between the germline ends. The CDR3 DNA reads as TGTGCCAGCAGAATTCGTTTTGGGCAGGCAACTAATGAAAAACTGTTTTTT. It is translated as CASRIRFGQATNEKLFF.

Turning to this clonotype: A much larger clone differs from this one at a single base, so this may be a read error. V gene TRBV6-1 combines with J gene TRBJ1-6, with D unclear. Germline loops: CDR1 MNHNS, CDR2 SASEGT. This CDR3 has 15 amino acids. The V end lost 7 bases, the J end lost 7 bases, and 17 bases lay between the germline ends. Written as DNA, the CDR3 is TGTGCCAGCACAAGGGAGCGGGGTAGGAATTCACCCCTCCACTTT. As protein: CASTRERGRNSPLHF.

On this clonotype itself: One end of the junction fails to match germline, which may point to a read error. The chain recombines TRBV27 with TRBJ2-1; no firm D call. CDR1 and CDR2 (germline): MNHEY, SMNVEV (reference sequence). CDR3 length: 12 residues. The CDR3, as DNA: TGTGTCAGCAGTTTAGTGAGGAATGAGCAGCTCTTC. Residues: CVSSLVRNEQLF.

This clonotype was seen repeatedly, ten times or more. The V gene is TRBV7-9, the J gene TRBJ2-4; D ambiguous. The V and J ends lost 1 base and 3 bases respectively, with 1 base between them. The CDR3 loop spans 12 amino acids. Germline CDR1 reads SEHNR; CDR2 reads FQNEAQ (reference sequence). The CDR3 bases are TGTGCCAGCAGCTTAGACAAAAACATTCAGTACTTC. Translation: CASSLDKNIQYF.

As regards this clonotype: This clone may be a read error of a much larger clone one base away. The J gene is TRBJ2-1, the V gene TRBV20-1; TRBD2 is a possible D gene (6 bases). The CDR3 sequence is 14 residues long. Germline CDR1 and CDR2: DFQATT and SNEGSKA (reference sequence). The DNA of the CDR3 is TGCAGTGCGGAACTAGCTCAAGAGAGGAATGAGCAGTTATTC. Protein sequence: CSAELAQERNEQLF.

As DNA, the CDR3 is TGTGCCAGCAGGCCGGCCGAAACAGGGCTAAAGAACGAGCAGTACTTC. It is translated as CASRPAETGLKNEQYF. This rearrangement joins TRBV28 to TRBJ2-7, with D perhaps TRBD1 (6 bases). Germline loops: CDR1 MDHEN, CDR2 SYDVKM. V lost 6 bases to trimming and J lost 5 bases, with 23 bases between them. The length of the CDR3 is 16 residues. The variable domain in full, with the rest retrieved from reference TRBV28 and TRBJ2-7, is DVKVTQSSRYLVKRTGEKVFLECVQDMDHENMFWYRQDPGLGLRLIYFSYDVKMKEKGDIPEGYSVSREKKERFSLILESASTNQTSMYLCASRPAETGLKNEQYFGPGTRLTVT.

This clonotype was counted only a few times. The V and J genes are TRBV7-2 and TRBJ2-3; D possibly uses TRBD1 or TRBD2 (5 bases each). Germline lookup yields CDR1 SGHTA and CDR2 FQGNSA. CDR3 size: 13 residues. The germline V and J ends were trimmed by 6 bases and 2 bases, with 9 bases remaining between them. The CDR3 spells CASRWDHTDTQYF. The CDR3 DNA follows: TGTGCCAGCAGATGGGACCACACAGATACGCAGTATTTT.

Concerning this clonotype itself: Possible read error: a much larger clone is one base away. No conserved phenylalanine or tryptophan ends this CDR3, so it is likely a read error. It is unclear where the CDR3 begins or ends on the DNA, so no DNA is shown, and the CDR3 is as TCRdb lists it. This sequence joins TRBV6-1 and TRBJ2-4; TRBD1 is the table's D call and was not checked against the DNA. Germline V lookup: CDR1 MNHNS, CDR2 SASEGT. The CDR3 is 12 amino acids long, termini counted. This chain's CDR3 is CASSEAAGQGNL.

This clonotype was seen repeatedly, ten times or more. V gene TRBV6-1 combines with J gene TRBJ1-3; tentative D call: TRBD1 (6 bases). The V gene lost 5 bases and the J gene lost 1 base, with 15 bases spanning the gap. CDR1 and CDR2 (germline): MNHNS, SASEGT. CDR3 length equals 16 residues. CDR3 coding DNA: TGTGCCAGCAGTTCACAGGGAGGGGAATCTGGAAACACCATATATTTT. Translating gives CASSSQGGESGNTIYF.

This clonotype was counted once. The chain joins TRBV7-9 to TRBJ2-5; 10 nucleotides line up with TRBD1. This CDR3 is 16 amino acids long. Germline loops: CDR1 SEHNR, CDR2 FQNEAQ (reference sequence). Germline trimming cut 4 bases from V and 2 bases from J; bases unmatched to any gene: 7. The CDR3 sequence is CASSSRGGQGQETQYF. In nucleotides, the CDR3 is TGTGCCAGCAGCTCCCGCGGGGGACAGGGGCAAGAGACCCAGTACTTC.

Ten or more counts support this clonotype. The chain is built from TRBV6-6 and TRBJ2-1; 9 positions match TRBD1. The CDR3 has 15 residues. Losses at the gene ends were 2 bases for V and 1 base for J; bases not matched to a gene: 0. CDR1 is MNHNY and CDR2 is SVGAGI in the germline V gene (reference sequence). CDR3 sequence (DNA): TGTGCCAGCAGTTACGGGACAGGGTCCTACAATGAGCAGTTCTTC. It is translated as CASSYGTGSYNEQFF.

Notes on this clonotype: A read error may produce the germline difference seen at one junction end. The CDR3 here is CTSSFEGAGTEAFF. CDR3 nucleotides: TGCACCAGCAGCTTTGAGGGGGCAGGTACTGAAGCTTTCTTT. V and J are TRBV5-1 and TRBJ1-1, with 7 bases that match TRBD1. The CDR3 covers 14 residues. Germline CDR1 reads SGHRS; CDR2 reads YFSETQ. Complete variable domain (other parts from reference TRBV5-1 and TRBJ1-1): KAGVTQTPRYLIKTRGQQVTLSCSPISGHRSVSWYQQTPGQGLQFLFEYFSETQRNKGNFPGRFSGRQFSNSRSEMNVSTLELGDSALYLCTSSFEGAGTEAFFGQGTRLTVV.

The V gene is TRBV6-2 or TRBV6-3, the J gene TRBJ2-3; 13 bases align to TRBD2. The J segment lost 2 bases and the V segment lost 0 bases, leaving 8 bases of the junction unmatched. CDR1 MNHEY and CDR2 SVGEGT come from the germline V gene. The CDR3 totals 19 residues. The CDR3, as DNA: TGTGCCAGCAGTTACTCGAGACTAGCGGGGGGCCGGTACACAGATACGCAGTATTTT. Amino acid sequence: CASSYSRLAGGRYTDTQYF.

V is TRBV9 and J is TRBJ2-7; D gene ambiguous. The germline gives CDR1 SGDLS, CDR2 YYNGEE. With 3 bases removed from V and 5 bases from J, the gap between germline ends came to 9 bases. The CDR3 runs to 12 residues. CDR3 loop: CASSGDMDEQYF. The CDR3 DNA is TGTGCCAGCAGCGGCGATATGGACGAGCAGTACTTC.

This clonotype was seen only a few times. The chain is built from TRBV6-1 and TRBJ1-6; weak D call: TRBD1 (5 bases). The V end lost 5 bases, the J end lost 7 bases, and 24 bases lay between the germline ends. Germline lookup yields CDR1 MNHNS and CDR2 SASEGT. The CDR3 consists of 18 residues. CDR3: CASSTGTDPYLRNSPLHF. The CDR3 region has the DNA TGTGCCAGCAGTACCGGGACCGATCCCTACCTAAGGAATTCACCCCTCCACTTT.

This clonotype was observed a few times. The chain employs TRBV4-3 and TRBJ2-2, with TRBD2 matching over 14 bases. Germline V gives CDR1 LGHNA, CDR2 YSLEER. Trimming took 0 bases from V and 4 from J; bases not matched to a gene: 10. CDR3 length: 20 amino acids. CDR3 in amino acids: CASSQDRAGTSGGGTGELFF. CDR3 DNA: TGCGCCAGCAGCCAAGATCGGGCCGGGACTAGCGGGGGTGGCACCGGGGAGCTGTTTTTT.

This clonotype was recorded a few times. The gene calls are TRBV5-1 and TRBJ2-5; TRBD2 agrees at 7 bases. This CDR3 is 17 amino acids long. V lost 4 bases and J lost 2; bases outside the gene matches: 14. Germline V gives CDR1 SGHRS, CDR2 YFSETQ. CDR3 sequence reads: CASSRQPGGDEQETQYF. The CDR3, as DNA: TGCGCCAGCAGCCGCCAGCCTGGGGGGGATGAGCAAGAGACCCAGTACTTC.

To note about this clonotype: It may be a read error: a sequence one base away is much more abundant. The rearrangement uses TRBV6-6 and TRBJ2-1; D possibly corresponds to TRBD1 (6 bases). Germline CDR1 is MNHNY and CDR2 is SVGAGI (reference sequence). The CDR3 is made up of 15 amino acids. CDR3 bases: TGTGCCAGCAGTTACTCGGGAACAGGGCTCAATGAGCAGTCCTTC. This codes for CASSYSGTGLNEQSF.

Only a few counts were recorded for this clonotype. The chain employs TRBV3-1 and TRBJ1-6; D is undetermined. Between the trimmed V and J ends, which lost 0 bases and 3 bases, there was a span of 6 bases. The CDR3 sequence is 15 residues long. Germline V gene data show CDR1 as LGHDT and CDR2 as YNNKEL (reference sequence). CDR3 sequence: CASSQDGVYNSPLHF. CDR3 sequence (DNA): TGTGCCAGCAGCCAAGACGGGGTCTATAATTCACCCCTCCACTTT. Together with reference TRBV3-1 and TRBJ1-6, the CDR3 gives the full variable domain: DTAVSQTPKYLVTQMGNDKSIKCEQNLGHDTMYWYKQDSKKFLKIMFSYNNKELIINETVPNRFSPKSPDKAHLNLHINSLELGDSAVYFCASSQDGVYNSPLHFGNGTRLTVT.

Ten or more counts support this clonotype. The chain carries TRBV10-3 and TRBJ1-1; 10 nucleotides line up with TRBD1. V lost 6 bases, J lost 7 bases, and 8 bases stayed unmatched. This CDR3 spans 14 amino acids. Germline loops: CDR1 ENHRY, CDR2 SYGVKD. The CDR3 is CAIRADRGLNEAFF. As DNA, the CDR3 is TGTGCCATCAGGGCCGACAGGGGGCTAAATGAAGCTTTCTTT.

In the case of this clonotype: A much larger clone lies one base from this, so it may be a read error. The chain carries TRBV20-1 and TRBJ1-2; 7 bases align to TRBD1. The CDR3 runs 15 residues. Germline V gives CDR1 DFQATT, CDR2 SNEGSKA (reference sequence). The CDR3, as DNA: TGCAGTGCCAACCCTCCGGGACAGCCAAACTATGGCTACGCCTTC. This encodes CSANPPGQPNYGYAF.

This clonotype was picked up many times. At one end the junction does not follow the germline gene, possibly because of a read error. The chain joins TRBV7-9 to TRBJ2-7; D is possibly TRBD1 or TRBD2 (7 bases each). Germline CDR1 reads SEHNR; CDR2 reads FQNEAQ (reference sequence). CDR3 size: 13 residues. Written as DNA, the CDR3 is TGTGCCAGCAGCTTCGGGGGAAGCGGGACAGACAACTTC. Protein product: CASSFGGSGTDNF.

Of note for this clonotype: A much larger clone differs by one base, so this may be a read error. The V call is TRBV18, the J call TRBJ2-7; D not resolved. Between the trimmed V and J ends, which lost 3 bases and 7 bases, there was a span of 16 bases. Germline CDR1 reads KGHSH; CDR2 reads LQKENI. The length of the CDR3 is 14 residues. The CDR3, as DNA: TGTGCCAGCTCACCGGTCTGGAACCTACGAGAGCAGTACTTC. Protein product: CASSPVWNLREQYF.

This clonotype was seen a few times. The chain joins TRBV4-2 to TRBJ2-5; 9 bases map to TRBD2. The length of the CDR3 is 15 residues. The germline V gene has CDR1 LGHNA and CDR2 YNFKEQ. V shed 1 base and J 9 bases; nucleotides not matched to a gene: 9. The DNA of the CDR3 is TGTGCCAGCAGCCAAGTTGCAGCGGGGGGCCTGGCCCAGTACTTC. Translating it yields CASSQVAAGGLAQYF.

Concerning this clonotype: The junction differs from germline at one of its ends, possibly a read error. The V and J genes are TRBV14 and TRBJ2-7; D gene ambiguous. Looked up from germline, CDR1 is SGHDN and CDR2 is FVKESK. This CDR3 contains 15 residues. The DNA of the CDR3 is TGTTCCAGCAGCCCCGATTTAGGTCAAAACAGCGAGCAGTACTTC. It is translated as CSSSPDLGQNSEQYF.

This clonotype was detected a few times. V usage is TRBV12-3 or TRBV12-4 and J usage is TRBJ2-1; TRBD2 matches 7 bases. V dropped 4 bases and J dropped 9; count of bases not matched to a gene: 9. There are 14 residues in the CDR3. The CDR3 nucleotides read TGTGCCAGCAGTTCCTCAAGCGGGAAGGGTGAGCAGTTCTTC. It translates to CASSSSSGKGEQFF.

This clonotype has only a few counts. The J gene is TRBJ2-5, the V gene TRBV5-1; no reliable D call. Trimming took 6 bases from V and 1 from J, leaving 13 bases between them. CDR3 length: 14 amino acids. Germline CDR1 is SGHRS and CDR2 is YFSETQ. CDR3 nucleotide sequence: TGCGCCAGCACGCCCATGGCAGGCCAAGAGACCCAGTACTTC. Protein product: CASTPMAGQETQYF. Supplemented by reference TRBV5-1 and TRBJ2-5, the full variable domain reads KAGVTQTPRYLIKTRGQQVTLSCSPISGHRSVSWYQQTPGQGLQFLFEYFSETQRNKGNFPGRFSGRQFSNSRSEMNVSTLELGDSALYLCASTPMAGQETQYFGPGTRLLVL.

The chain links TRBV4-1 to TRBJ2-5; 10 positions match TRBD2. J lost 7 bases, V lost 5 bases, and 19 bases had no gene match. CDR3 length: 18 residues. The V gene's germline CDR1 is MGHRA and CDR2 YSYEKL. The chain's CDR3 is CASSSQRGDLAGVGTQYF. CDR3 coding DNA: TGCGCCAGCAGCTCTCAAAGGGGTGATCTAGCGGGGGTGGGGACCCAGTACTTC.

The table lists this clonotype with many counts. V usage is TRBV6-1 and J usage is TRBJ1-1; D perhaps matches TRBD1 (5 bases). V lost 6 bases, J lost 5 bases, and 16 bases lay in between. Germline lookup yields CDR1 MNHNS and CDR2 SASEGT. The CDR3 sequence is 14 residues long. The CDR3 DNA follows: TGTGCCAGCAGAATATCGGGGGGTATAACTGAAGCTTTCTTT. The encoded protein is CASRISGGITEAFF.

This clonotype has at least ten counts. The chain is built from TRBV15 and TRBJ2-2, with 8 bases aligning to TRBD1. Germline CDR1 reads LNHNV; CDR2 reads YYDKDF (reference sequence). V lost 5 bases and J lost 6; bases outside the gene matches: 2. CDR3 length equals 13 residues. The CDR3 is CATSSQGAGELFF. In DNA, the CDR3 is TGTGCCACCAGCTCACAGGGGGCCGGGGAGCTGTTTTTT.